This passage covers 17 T cell receptor beta chains from one sample sequenced in a study of beta chain features in type 1 diabetes (dated by TCRdb to the late 2010s). Library construction relied on the immunoSEQ multiplex PCR assay. The entire amount of isolated RNA was reverse transcribed using the High Capacity cDNA Reverse Transcription Kit, so the sequenced TCRB transcripts were expressed ones. Here the immuneACCESS table is served through TCRdb, limited to in-frame sequences with V and J called. Missing clones are a known gap in these copies; in checked studies unresolved V genes cover under half, and the rest lacks a known reason. The table for this sample lists 150,000 to 180,000 clones; under 9.5% of them were counted only once. About 0.6% of the sample is held by the ten biggest clonotypes. Sample: central memory CD4+ T cells from blood. All receptors come from a man between 18 and 35 years old in good health.

The chain is built from TRBV7-2 and TRBJ1-3; 8 bases are a match to TRBD1. The junction had 6 bases not matched to a gene; V was cut back by 5 bases and J by 3 bases. Germline CDR1 and CDR2: SGHTA and FQGNSA. The CDR3 extends over 15 amino acids. The DNA for the CDR3 is TGTGCCAGCAGCACCAACAGGGGGGGTGGAAACACCATATATTTT. Translating it yields CASSTNRGGGNTIYF.

This clone has more than one count but fewer than ten. The chain uses TRBV5-1 and TRBJ2-1; D not resolved. CDR1 and CDR2 (germline): SGHRS, YFSETQ. This CDR3 contains 15 residues. Trimming cost V 1 base and J 0 bases, with 8 bases left between them. CDR3 in DNA: TGCGCCAGCAGCTTGCAAACGAGCTCCTACAATGAGCAGTTCTTC. Its protein product is CASSLQTSSYNEQFF.

The V gene is TRBV5-6, the J gene TRBJ2-3, with D perhaps matching TRBD1 (5 bases). V lost 3 bases to trimming and J lost 6 bases, with 14 bases between them. This CDR3 is built from 14 residues. The germline V gene encodes CDR1 SGHDT and CDR2 YYEEEE. CDR3 coding DNA: TGTGCCAGCAGCTCTACGAAGAAGGGGGATACGCAGTATTTT. As protein: CASSSTKKGDTQYF.

Many counts were recorded for this clone. The chain recombines TRBV5-6 with TRBJ2-1; TRBD2 agrees at 13 bases. The CDR3 extends over 16 amino acids. Germline V CDR1 and CDR2: SGHDT, YYEEEE. The V segment lost 3 bases and the J segment 11 bases; nucleotides outside the gene matches: 11. CDR3 coding DNA: TGTGCCAGCAGCTGGCGGACTAGCGGGAGCCTGGATAAGCAGTTCTTC. It encodes CASSWRTSGSLDKQFF.

The chain is built from TRBV4-1 and TRBJ2-1; 9 bases are shared with TRBD1. This CDR3 contains 17 residues. Germline CDR1 reads MGHRA; CDR2 reads YSYEKL. V gave up 6 bases and J gave up 13 bases; unmatched junction bases: 22. CDR3 sequence: CASRQHLRTGVRGGQFF. The CDR3 DNA is TGCGCCAGCAGACAACACCTTCGGACAGGGGTCCGCGGAGGACAGTTCTTC.

The sample holds a few counts of this clone. The V gene is TRBV19, the J gene TRBJ1-1; 7 bases map to TRBD1. CDR3 size: 13 residues. Germline V gene sequence: CDR1 LNHDA, CDR2 SQIVND (reference sequence). V shed 7 bases and J 11 bases; nucleotides not matched to a gene: 13. The CDR3 region is CASTQTGVPYAFF. The CDR3 DNA reads TGTGCCAGTACTCAAACAGGGGTCCCCTATGCTTTCTTT.

This clone was picked up a small number of times. The rearrangement joins TRBV7-3 to TRBJ2-3; D not resolved. Germline-derived CDR1 and CDR2 are SGHTA and FQGTGA. CDR3 size: 14 residues. The germline V and J ends were trimmed by 5 bases and 0 bases, with 9 bases remaining between them. The CDR3 here is CASSANPSTDTQYF. DNA of the CDR3: TGTGCCAGCAGCGCGAACCCTAGCACAGATACGCAGTATTTT.

The V call is TRBV5-1, the J call TRBJ2-7; TRBD2 matches at 9 bases. The germline gives CDR1 SGHRS, CDR2 YFSETQ. Germline trimming cut 2 bases from V and 2 bases from J; bases unmatched to any gene: 5. CDR3 length equals 15 residues. CDR3 sequence (DNA): TGCGCCAGCAGCTTAGGACTAGCGAAGCCCTACGAGCAGTACTTC. It yields the protein CASSLGLAKPYEQYF.

This clone was seen more than once but under ten times. The chain recombines TRBV9 with TRBJ2-1, with 9 bases matching TRBD1. The J segment lost 1 base and the V segment lost 2 bases, leaving 7 bases of the junction unmatched. From germline, CDR1 is SGDLS and CDR2 YYNGEE. This CDR3 contains 17 residues. The CDR3 sequence: CASSVRGGQGSYNEQFF. CDR3 nucleotide sequence: TGTGCCAGCAGCGTGAGGGGAGGACAGGGGTCCTACAATGAGCAGTTCTTC.

This clone was found a few times. The rearrangement uses TRBV19 and TRBJ1-2; a weak D match, TRBD1 (5 bases). The V and J ends lost 3 bases and 7 bases respectively, with 9 bases between them. CDR1 is LNHDA and CDR2 is SQIVND in the germline V gene (reference sequence). The CDR3 loop spans 12 amino acids. The DNA of the CDR3 is TGTGCCAGTAGTATCCTCACAGGTGGCTACACCTTC. Translating gives CASSILTGGYTF.

The chain employs TRBV6-5 and TRBJ1-1; D may be TRBD1 (5 bases). Trimming cost V 5 bases and J 6 bases, with 10 bases left between them. CDR1 is MNHEY, CDR2 SVGAGI, per germline. The CDR3 has 12 amino acids. CDR3 sequence: CASSARVAEAFF. The CDR3 DNA is TGTGCCAGCAGTGCCAGGGTGGCTGAAGCTTTCTTT.

The rearrangement links TRBV7-9 to TRBJ2-6; D is possibly TRBD1 (6 bases). V lost 5 bases and J lost 2, with 10 bases in between. Germline loops: CDR1 SEHNR, CDR2 FQNEAQ (reference sequence). The length of the CDR3 is 15 residues. This CDR3 reads CASSQTGAGANVLTF. The CDR3 DNA is TGTGCCAGCAGCCAGACAGGTGCTGGGGCCAACGTCCTGACTTTC.

The chain links TRBV7-2 to TRBJ2-1, with D tentatively TRBD1 (5 bases). The germline V gene has CDR1 SGHTA and CDR2 FQGNSA. V lost 4 bases to trimming and J lost 5 bases, with 18 bases between them. The CDR3 totals 16 residues. The CDR3 nucleotides read TGTGCCAGCAGCTCTGTGAAGGGGCCGGCGAACAATGAGCAGTTCTTC. Its translation: CASSSVKGPANNEQFF.

This clone was observed at least ten times. The chain uses TRBV28 and TRBJ2-3; D possibly corresponds to TRBD1 (5 bases). The CDR3 length is 16 residues. Trimming pared 3 bases from V and 1 base from J, leaving 14 bases between. The germline gives CDR1 MDHEN, CDR2 SYDVKM. This CDR3 reads CASSFPGNLRTDTQYF. CDR3 coding DNA: TGTGCCAGCAGTTTCCCAGGGAACCTACGCACAGATACGCAGTATTTT.

This clone was observed many times. The chain employs TRBV28 and TRBJ2-5, with D perhaps TRBD1 (5 bases). Looked up from germline, CDR1 is MDHEN and CDR2 is SYDVKM. This CDR3 is 15 amino acids long. Trimming shortened V by 4 bases and J by 4 bases, and 16 bases separated the two germline ends. The CDR3 DNA reads as TGTGCCAGCAGTTCGACAGCCGGAGTAGCAGAGACCCAGTACTTC. As protein: CASSSTAGVAETQYF.

This chain joins TRBV11-2 and TRBJ2-1; 8 bases line up with TRBD2. The CDR3 totals 14 residues. V shed 8 bases and J 3 bases; nucleotides not matched to a gene: 6. Germline V lookup: CDR1 SGHAT, CDR2 FQNNGV. CDR3 DNA: TGTGCCAGCTCTACTAGCGGAAACTACAATGAGCAGTTCTTC. Protein product: CASSTSGNYNEQFF.

The chain joins TRBV5-1 to TRBJ1-5, with 9 bases matching TRBD1. There are 14 residues in the CDR3. Germline-derived CDR1 and CDR2 are SGHRS and YFSETQ. The V segment lost 4 bases and the J segment 4 bases; nucleotides outside the gene matches: 3. CDR3 amino acids: CASSDGQGNQPQHF. CDR3 sequence (DNA): TGCGCCAGCAGCGACGGACAGGGGAATCAGCCCCAGCATTTT.